These 13 T cell receptor beta chains came from one sample sequenced in a study of OX40 agonist ivuxolimab in advanced cancers. Profiled with immunoSEQ multiplex PCR; TCRdb holds only in-frame clones, not every one. The sample has around 150,000 clones; roughly nine tenths are singletons. This material consisted of CD4+ or CD8+ T cells sorted from blood, taken in a trial of the OX40 agonist ivuxolimab. All receptors derive from an adult with an advanced solid tumor such as melanoma, head and neck, liver or kidney cancer.

This chain links TRBV11-1 with TRBJ1-3; possible D gene TRBD1, 5 bases. V dropped 11 bases and J dropped 0 bases, with 14 bases sitting between them. The CDR3 extends over 14 amino acids. The germline gives CDR1 SGHAT, CDR2 FQDESV (reference sequence). The CDR3 region has the DNA TGTGCCTCGGGGCGACGGGACTCTGGAAACACCATATATTTT. This encodes CASGRRDSGNTIYF.

The sample holds one count of this clone. The rearrangement uses TRBV7-8 and TRBJ1-1, with a possible D match to TRBD1 (5 bases). CDR3 size: 16 residues. Germline CDR1 is SGHVS and CDR2 is FQNEAQ. V lost 5 bases and J 1 base, leaving 17 bases between the germline ends. CDR3 nucleotides: TGTGCCAGCAGCCCCGGGGCGGCCTTTACGAACACTGAAGCTTTCTTT. It specifies CASSPGAAFTNTEAFF.

As DNA, the CDR3 is TGTGCCAGTAGTATAGCCCTTACGGCTGGAAACACCATATATTTT. Residues: CASSIALTAGNTIYF. This sequence joins TRBV19 and TRBJ1-3; D is ambiguous. Between the trimmed V and J ends, which lost 1 base and 2 bases, there was a span of 9 bases. This CDR3 comprises 15 residues. Germline CDR1 is LNHDA and CDR2 is SQIVND (reference sequence).

The chain is built from TRBV11-2 and TRBJ2-4; TRBD2 matches 7 bases. In germline, CDR1 is SGHAT, CDR2 FQNNGV. The length of the CDR3 is 16 residues. Trimming removed 2 bases from V and 7 bases from J; junction bases left unmatched: 11. The CDR3 spells CASSLSATSRSNIQYF. CDR3 coding DNA: TGTGCCAGCAGCTTATCCGCGACTAGCCGATCGAACATTCAGTACTTC.

The chain combines TRBV4-1 with TRBJ2-6; D unclear. Deletions cut 5 bases from V and 0 bases from J, with 8 bases between. Per the germline V gene, CDR1 is MGHRA and CDR2 is YSYEKL. This CDR3 region has 15 residues. The CDR3 bases are TGCGCCAGCAGCGACCAGAGCTCTGGGGCCAACGTCCTGACTTTC. Translated, it gives CASSDQSSGANVLTF.

The chain recombines TRBV11-3 with TRBJ1-1; D unresolved. The CDR3 has 15 amino acids. Germline assignment: CDR1 SGHNT and CDR2 YENEEA. The V end lost 5 bases, the J end lost 1 base, and 14 bases lay between the germline ends. CDR3 DNA: TGTGCCAGCAGCCTGGACGGGCCGGGGAACACTGAAGCTTTCTTT. This translates into CASSLDGPGNTEAFF.

The chain is built from TRBV6-5 and TRBJ2-7; D gene unclear. This CDR3 has 14 residues. The V and J ends lost 0 bases and 3 bases respectively, with 9 bases between them. CDR1 and CDR2 from the germline V gene are MNHEY and SVGAGI. In DNA form, the CDR3 reads TGTGCCAGCAGTTACTCCAGCCAGAGCTACGAGCAGTACTTC. Translation gives CASSYSSQSYEQYF.

This clone was seen just once. J is TRBJ1-4 and V is TRBV29-1, with unresolved D. The CDR3 spans 12 residues. Trimming removed 4 bases at V and 7 bases at J, with 10 bases between. Looked up from germline, CDR1 is SQVTM and CDR2 is ANQGSEA. The CDR3 bases are TGCAGCGTTGGGCACTGGGGTGAAAAACTGTTTTTT. It codes for CSVGHWGEKLFF.

This rearrangement joins TRBV7-2 to TRBJ1-2; D is unresolved. The CDR3 is made up of 15 amino acids. V was clipped by 0 bases and J by 5 bases, with 13 bases between them. CDR1 is SGHTA and CDR2 is FQGNSA in the germline V gene. CDR3 sequence reads: CASSLANVGLYGYTF. DNA of the CDR3: TGTGCCAGCAGCTTAGCGAACGTGGGTTTATATGGCTACACCTTC.

The CDR3 here is CASSPRLAGEADTQYF. The CDR3 DNA reads as TGTGCCAGCAGTCCGCGACTAGCGGGAGAAGCAGATACGCAGTATTTT. The rearrangement joins TRBV27 to TRBJ2-3; TRBD2 matches at 12 bases. V shed 5 bases, J shed 4 bases, and the junction held 7 bases outside the gene matches. The germline V gene encodes CDR1 MNHEY and CDR2 SMNVEV (reference sequence). This CDR3 is 16 amino acids long.

The chain combines TRBV5-1 with TRBJ2-7; D ambiguous. Germline CDR1 and CDR2: SGHRS and YFSETQ. This CDR3 has 13 residues. Trimming stripped 4 bases from V and 0 bases from J, with 8 bases between. The CDR3 DNA is TGCGCCAGCAGCACGCCGGACTCCTACGAGCAGTACTTC. Residues: CASSTPDSYEQYF.

V usage is TRBV30 and J usage is TRBJ2-3; no clear D. The germline V and J ends were trimmed by 3 bases and 7 bases, with 11 bases remaining between them. The CDR3 covers 12 residues. Per the germline V gene, CDR1 is GTSNPN and CDR2 is SVGIG (reference sequence). The CDR3 loop reads CAWSPISNTQYF. In nucleotides, the CDR3 is TGTGCCTGGAGCCCCATTTCAAATACGCAGTATTTT.

The chain combines TRBV11-2 with TRBJ2-7; D is unresolved. CDR3 length: 14 residues. The V end lost 0 bases, the J end lost 7 bases, and 13 bases lay between the germline ends. The V gene's germline CDR1 is SGHAT and CDR2 FQNNGV. The CDR3 DNA is TGTGCCAGCAGCTTAGATCTTGGGTTCAGGGAGCAGTACTTC. It yields the protein CASSLDLGFREQYF. Drawing the rest from reference TRBV11-2 and TRBJ2-7, the complete variable domain is EAGVAQSPRYKIIEKRQSVAFWCNPISGHATLYWYQQILGQGPKLLIQFQNNGVVDDSQLPKDRFSAERLKGVDSTLKIQPAKLEDSAVYLCASSLDLGFREQYFGPGTRLTVT.